This T cell receptor beta chain was retrieved from a study of monozygotic twins with inflammatory bowel disease. Regarding the study as a whole: There was no way to distinguish the different T cell subtypes.

Unfractionated whole blood yielded total RNA, and T cells were not sorted. In the case of this clonotype: What it recognizes is unknown.

The CDR3 contains 15 residues. Germline CDR1 LNHDA, CDR2 SQIVND (reference sequence). Researchers generated cDNA in eight separate reactions per sample. Two rounds of nested PCR, of roughly 17 and 9 cycles, were run on TCRalpha and TCRbeta cDNA. TCRdb reprocessed the 5' RACE reads; each CDR3 protein has one entry and no DNA is given. The table lists 300,000 to 400,000 distinct CDR3 sequences. The sequenced sample was blood. The chain links TRBV19 to TRBJ1-5. The sequence was obtained from a human donor with ulcerative colitis or Crohn's disease, or a healthy co-twin of an affected twin (not recorded which). CDR3 amino acids: CASSIDPTTLGAQHF. Filled out from reference TRBV19 and TRBJ1-5, the complete variable domain reads DGGITQSPKYLFRKEGQNVTLSCEQNLNHDAMYWYRQDPGQGLRLIYYSQIVNDFQKGDIAEGYSVSREKKESFPLTVTSAQKNPTAFYLCASSIDPTTLGAQHFGDGTRLSIL.